This T cell receptor beta chain emerged from a study of control samples from healthy donors and cancer patients. Assay used: immunoSEQ multiplex PCR; TCRdb lists only in-frame clones, some missing. The top ten hold about 12% of the sample, which has about 120,000 clones, 87% seen once. Material for sequencing was blood. The sequence came from a man aged 30 to 45 in good health.

The CDR3 is CASSGPGTANSPLHF. CDR3 DNA sequence: TGTGCCAGCAGCGGCCCCGGGACGGCAAATTCACCCCTCCACTTT. The chain is built from TRBV13 and TRBJ1-6; D is perhaps TRBD1 (5 bases). V lost 5 bases and J lost 7, with 15 bases in between. CDR1 PRHDT and CDR2 FYEKMQ come from the germline V gene (reference sequence). The length of the CDR3 is 15 residues.